Listed below are T cell receptor beta chains from one sample, sequenced in a study of radiation and T cells in renal cell carcinoma. Method: immunoSEQ multiplex PCR; TCRdb's copy keeps in-frame clones and lacks some. Found here are some 140,000 clones, more than 70% of them singletons; the top ten hold more than 10%. Sequenced material: blood, taken from a patient whose treatment included radiotherapy and nephrectomy. The source of these receptors is a woman between 45 and 60 years old with renal cell carcinoma. CDR3s include the opening cysteine and the closing phenylalanine or tryptophan. A D gene is named only where the DNA matches it firmly. Clone size is given for some rows only: seen once, a few or many times, or a class if the clone is expanded.

size | J | V | D | DNA | CDR3
- | TRBJ1-6 | TRBV14 | - | TGTGCCAGCAGCCTAACACAGAATTCACCCCTCCACTTT | CASSLTQNSPLHF
once | TRBJ2-5 | TRBV6-4 | - | TGTGCCGGGTACCCGCTGGGGAGTTACGAGACCCAGTACTTC | CAGYPLGSYETQYF
- | TRBJ2-1 | TRBV30 | - | TGTGCCTGGAGTTTGACGGCCCCCTACAATGAGCAGTTCTTC | CAWSLTAPYNEQFF
- | TRBJ2-1 | TRBV9 | - | TGTGCCAGCAGCGTAGGGTTATCCTACAATGAGCAGTTCTTC | CASSVGLSYNEQFF
- | TRBJ1-1 | TRBV11-3 | - | TGTGCCAGCAGCTTCCTCGGTGACACTGAAGCTTTCTTT | CASSFLGDTEAFF
- | TRBJ1-5 | TRBV15 | TRBD1 | TGTGCCACCAGCAGGGCAGGGGGCTGGGGTCAGCCCCAGCATTTT | CATSRAGGWGQPQHF
- | TRBJ1-6 | TRBV11-2 | - | TGTGCCAGCAGCTTGGGAGGACCGCCCTCCTCCTATAATTCACCCCTCCACTTT | CASSLGGPPSSYNSPLHF
- | TRBJ1-1 | TRBV5-1 | - | TGCGCCAGCAGCTTGGGGGCTGTGAACACTGAAGCTTTCTTT | CASSLGAVNTEAFF
- | TRBJ2-1 | TRBV9 | TRBD1 | TGTGCCAGCAGCGTTGGACAGGGGTTCAATGAGCAGTTCTTC | CASSVGQGFNEQFF
- | TRBJ2-7 | TRBV19 | - | TGTGCCAGTAGTAGCGGTGACAGAGGTCTCTCCTACGAGCAGTACTTC | CASSSGDRGLSYEQYF
- | TRBJ2-3 | TRBV18 | - | TGTGCCAGCTCAACACAGGGGACTACCACAGATACGCAGTATTTT | CASSTQGTTTDTQYF
few | TRBJ1-1 | TRBV6-1 | - | TGTGCCAGCTGGGTGACGCAGGGGTCCACTGAAGCTTTCTTT | CASWVTQGSTEAFF
- | TRBJ1-1 | TRBV19 | - | TGTGCCACACGAGGTTTGACAGTCTCTGAAGCTTTCTTT | CATRGLTVSEAFF
- | TRBJ2-6 | TRBV2 | - | TGTGCCAGCAGTGAAAAACTCCCGAGCGGAGCTGCCTCTGGGGCCAACGTCCTGACTTTC | CASSEKLPSGAASGANVLTF
- | TRBJ2-3 | TRBV5-1 | TRBD1 | TGCGCCAGCAGCTTGGAGGGGGCGGGTACGCAGTATTTT | CASSLEGAGTQYF
- | TRBJ1-2 | TRBV2 | - | TGTGCCAGCAGTGAAGGGGGCCCGGGAGGCTATGGCTACACCTTC | CASSEGGPGGYGYTF
- | TRBJ1-4 | TRBV4-1 | - | TGCGCCAGCAGCTCTCGAAGAGGGGGGCCAACTAATGAAAAACTGTTTTTT | CASSSRRGGPTNEKLFF
few | TRBJ1-3 | TRBV6-5 | - | TGTGCCAGCAGTGGGGGCGGGTCTGGAAACACCATATATTTT | CASSGGGSGNTIYF
- | TRBJ1-5 | TRBV6-6 | - | TGTGCCAGCAGTTACTTAGGGGGCAATCAGCCCCAGCATTTT | CASSYLGGNQPQHF
- | TRBJ1-2 | TRBV4-1 | - | TGCGCCAGCAGGACCGGGGCAGGGGTGCCCCGGCCCTCTGGCTACACCTTC | CASRTGAGVPRPSGYTF
once | TRBJ2-1 | TRBV5-1 | - | TGCGCCAGCAGCCCCGCGCCTGGCTATAATGAGCAGTTCTTC | CASSPAPGYNEQFF
- | TRBJ1-4 | TRBV19 | TRBD1 | TGTGCCAGTAGACAACAGGGGGAAACTAATGAAAAACTGTTTTTT | CASRQQGETNEKLFF
once | TRBJ1-6 | TRBV15 | - | TGTGCCACCGGCGACTCCTATAATTCACCCCTCCACTTT | CATGDSYNSPLHF
- | TRBJ2-7 | TRBV11-2 | - | TGTGCCAGCAGCTTAGTTTTTCAGGGATCGTCCTACGAGCAGTACTTC | CASSLVFQGSSYEQYF
- | TRBJ2-7 | TRBV5-1 | TRBD1 | TGCGCCAGCAGCCCCCGACAGGGTAGCTACGAGCAGTACTTC | CASSPRQGSYEQYF
- | TRBJ2-5 | TRBV4-1 | - | TGCGCCAGCAGCCAAGGTAGAACGTCTGGACGCCAAGAGACCCAGTACTTC | CASSQGRTSGRQETQYF
- | TRBJ1-2 | TRBV7-2 | - | TGTGCCAGCAGCTTGGGTCCCCTCTATGGCTACACCTTC | CASSLGPLYGYTF
- | TRBJ2-7 | TRBV2 | TRBD1 | TGTGCCGGCAGAGACAGGGGGGCCAACGAGCAGTACTTC | CAGRDRGANEQYF
- | TRBJ2-3 | TRBV2 | - | TGTGCCAGCAGGGGGGCTTCCGGCACAGATACGCAGTATTTT | CASRGASGTDTQYF
- | TRBJ2-2 | TRBV19 | TRBD2 | TGTGCCAGTAGTACCACCCAAGGGACTAGCGGGGGGGCCGGGGAGCTGTTTTTT | CASSTTQGTSGGAGELFF
- | TRBJ2-6 | TRBV2 | - | TGTGCCAGCAGTGATTTCACCGGATCTGGGGCCAACGTCCTGACTTTC | CASSDFTGSGANVLTF
- | TRBJ1-1 | TRBV23-1 | TRBD1 | TGCGCCAGCAGTCAACCAGGGGGAATGAACACTGAAGCTTTCTTT | CASSQPGGMNTEAFF
- | TRBJ2-6 | TRBV6-1 | - | TGTGCCAGCAGGTCAGGGAGCTCTGGGGCCAACGTCCTGACTTTC | CASRSGSSGANVLTF
once | TRBJ1-6 | TRBV4-1 | - | TGCGCCAGCAGCCAAGTACCGGGGGGGCTTTCACCCCTCCACTTT | CASSQVPGGLSPLHF
once | TRBJ1-3 | TRBV7-2 | - | TGTGCCAGCAGCCCAAGGACAGTCACGGCTGGAAACACCATATATTTT | CASSPRTVTAGNTIYF
- | TRBJ1-6 | TRBV9 | - | TGTGCCAGCAGCTACCGGTTTAATAATTCACCCCTCCACTTT | CASSYRFNNSPLHF
- | TRBJ1-5 | TRBV6-6 | - | TGTGCCAGCAGTTACTCGGGGGGGAGCCAGCCCCAGCATTTT | CASSYSGGSQPQHF
- | TRBJ1-1 | TRBV6-5 | - | TGTGCCAGCAGCCCCTGGATGAACACTGAAGCTTTCTTT | CASSPWMNTEAFF
- | TRBJ1-2 | TRBV15 | TRBD1 | TGTGCCACCAGCCCGGGTATGGACAGGGGTTATGGCTACACCTTC | CATSPGMDRGYGYTF
- | TRBJ1-2 | TRBV7-2 | TRBD1 | TGTGCCAGCAGCCCCCAGTCCAGGACAGGGGTGGATGGCTACACCTTC | CASSPQSRTGVDGYTF
- | TRBJ2-2 | TRBV4-1 | - | TGCGCCAGCAGCCAAGATGAGCGGTGGGTGAACACCGGGGAGCTGTTTTTT | CASSQDERWVNTGELFF
- | TRBJ2-3 | TRBV6-1 | TRBD2 | TGTGCCAGCAGTGGGACTAGCGCAGGCACAGATACGCAGTATTTT | CASSGTSAGTDTQYF
once | TRBJ1-2 | TRBV15 | TRBD1 | TGTGCCACCCTCAGGGGGGGCGACGGCTATGGCTACACCTTC | CATLRGGDGYGYTF
once | TRBJ2-5 | TRBV14 | TRBD1 | TGTGCCAGCAGGCCGAGGGGGCGAGGAGAGACCCAGTACTTC | CASRPRGRGETQYF
- | TRBJ2-1 | TRBV19 | TRBD2 | TGTGCCAGTAGTGCAACTAGCGGCTCCTACAATGAGCAGTTCTTC | CASSATSGSYNEQFF
- | TRBJ1-4 | TRBV4-2 | - | TGTGCCAGCAGCCAAGATCCCGCAGCATCTAATGAAAAACTGTTTTTT | CASSQDPAASNEKLFF
- | TRBJ1-4 | TRBV7-9 | - | TGTGCCAGCAGCTTAGGTGACAGAACAACTAATGAAAAACTGTTTTTT | CASSLGDRTTNEKLFF
once | TRBJ2-5 | TRBV5-1 | TRBD2 | TGCGCCAGCAGCCACACTAGCGGGGAGGCTCTGTACCAAGAGACCCAGTACTTC | CASSHTSGEALYQETQYF
- | TRBJ1-2 | TRBV7-9 | TRBD1 | TGTGCCAGCAGGCGGGACAGCGGTTGGTCTGGCTACACCTTC | CASRRDSGWSGYTF
few | TRBJ2-7 | TRBV10-2 | TRBD1 | TGCGCCAGCAGCCTGGGACAGGGGTTGGGCGGCGAGCAGTACTTC | CASSLGQGLGGEQYF
- | TRBJ1-3 | TRBV19 | - | TGTGCCAGCTCTTACGGCAGGGCGGCTGGAAACACCATATATTTT | CASSYGRAAGNTIYF
- | TRBJ1-4 | TRBV29-1 | - | TGCAGCGTTGTGGGGAAGGGAAGCGAAAAACTGTTTTTT | CSVVGKGSEKLFF
- | TRBJ2-7 | TRBV4-3 | - | TGCGCCAGCAGCCAAGATAACAGGGAACTCTCCTACGAGCAGTACTTC | CASSQDNRELSYEQYF
- | TRBJ1-4 | TRBV7-8 | - | TGTGCCAGCAGCCCAAATCTAGGGGGGACTGAAAAACTGTTTTTT | CASSPNLGGTEKLFF
- | TRBJ2-7 | TRBV29-1 | - | TGCAGCGCGGGACGGGACCGTTACGAGCAGTACTTC | CSAGRDRYEQYF
- | TRBJ2-7 | TRBV7-9 | - | TGTGCCAGCAGCTTACCCGGGGTTTCCTACGAGCAGTACTTC | CASSLPGVSYEQYF
- | TRBJ2-5 | TRBV5-4 | TRBD2 | TGTGCCAGCAGCTGGGGACTAGCGGGAATAGAGCAGACCCAGTACTTC | CASSWGLAGIEQTQYF